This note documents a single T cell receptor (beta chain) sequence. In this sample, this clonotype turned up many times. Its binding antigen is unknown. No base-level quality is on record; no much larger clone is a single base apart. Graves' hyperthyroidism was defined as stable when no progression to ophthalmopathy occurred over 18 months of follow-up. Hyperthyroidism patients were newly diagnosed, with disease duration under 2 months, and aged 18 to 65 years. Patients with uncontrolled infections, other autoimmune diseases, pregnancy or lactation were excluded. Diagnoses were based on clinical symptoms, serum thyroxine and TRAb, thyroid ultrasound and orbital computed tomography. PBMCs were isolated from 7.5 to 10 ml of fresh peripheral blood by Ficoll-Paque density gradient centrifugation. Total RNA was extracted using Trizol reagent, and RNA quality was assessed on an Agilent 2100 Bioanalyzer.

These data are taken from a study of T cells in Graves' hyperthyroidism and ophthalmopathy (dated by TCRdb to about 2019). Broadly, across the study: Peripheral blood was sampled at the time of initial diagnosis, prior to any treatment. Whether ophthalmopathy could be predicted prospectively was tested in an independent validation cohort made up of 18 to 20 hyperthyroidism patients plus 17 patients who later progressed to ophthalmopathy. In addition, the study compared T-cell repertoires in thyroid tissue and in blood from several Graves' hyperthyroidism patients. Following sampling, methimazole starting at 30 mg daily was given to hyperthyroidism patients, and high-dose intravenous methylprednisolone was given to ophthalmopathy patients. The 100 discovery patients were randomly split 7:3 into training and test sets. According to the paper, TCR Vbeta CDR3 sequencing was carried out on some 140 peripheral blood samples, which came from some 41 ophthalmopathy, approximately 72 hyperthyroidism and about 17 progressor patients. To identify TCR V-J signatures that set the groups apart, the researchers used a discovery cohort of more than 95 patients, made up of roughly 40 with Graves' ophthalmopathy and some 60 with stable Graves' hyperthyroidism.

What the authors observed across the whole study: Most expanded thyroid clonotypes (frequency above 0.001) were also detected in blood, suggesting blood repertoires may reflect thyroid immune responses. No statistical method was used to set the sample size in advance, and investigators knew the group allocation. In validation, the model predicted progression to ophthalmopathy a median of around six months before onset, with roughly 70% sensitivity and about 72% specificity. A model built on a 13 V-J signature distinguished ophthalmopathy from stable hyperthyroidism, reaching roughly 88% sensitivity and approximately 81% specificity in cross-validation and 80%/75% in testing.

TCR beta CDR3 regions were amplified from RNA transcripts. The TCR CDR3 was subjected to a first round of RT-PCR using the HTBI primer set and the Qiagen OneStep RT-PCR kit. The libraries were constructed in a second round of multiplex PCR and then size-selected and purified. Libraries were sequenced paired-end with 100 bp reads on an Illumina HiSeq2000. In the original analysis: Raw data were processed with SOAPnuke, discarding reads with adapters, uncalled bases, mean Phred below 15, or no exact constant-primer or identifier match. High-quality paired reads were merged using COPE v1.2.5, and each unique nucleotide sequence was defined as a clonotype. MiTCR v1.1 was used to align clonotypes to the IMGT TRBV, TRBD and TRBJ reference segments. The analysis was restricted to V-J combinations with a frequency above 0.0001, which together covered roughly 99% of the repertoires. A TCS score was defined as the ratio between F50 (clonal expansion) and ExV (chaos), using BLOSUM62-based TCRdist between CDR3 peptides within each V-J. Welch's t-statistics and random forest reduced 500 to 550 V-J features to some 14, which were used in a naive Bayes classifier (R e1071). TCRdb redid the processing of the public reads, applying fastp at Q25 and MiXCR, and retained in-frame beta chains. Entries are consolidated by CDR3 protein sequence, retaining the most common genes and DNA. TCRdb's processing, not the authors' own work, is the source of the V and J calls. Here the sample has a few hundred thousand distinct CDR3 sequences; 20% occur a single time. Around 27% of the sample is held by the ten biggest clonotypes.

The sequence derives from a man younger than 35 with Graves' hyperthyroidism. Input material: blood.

The CDR3 reads as follows: CASSGTGLEEQYF. The nucleotide sequence is TGTGCCAGCAGTGGGACAGGGCTAGAGGAGCAGTACTTC. The chain is assembled from TRBV12-3 or TRBV12-4 and TRBJ2-7, and 9 bases in between align with TRBD1. Including the terminal cysteine and phenylalanine, the CDR3 comprises 13 residues. The read is trimmed to its CDR3 DNA, 39 bases read in frame from base 1. After removal of 5 bases from V and 7 bases from J, the junction retains 6 bases not matched to a gene.